A single sample gave rise to the 27 T cell receptor beta chains below, sequenced in a study of regulatory T cells in long-lasting Graves disease. Time point specified: persistent/refractory GD, antithyroid drugs over 5 years with positive TRAb. PBMCs provided the RNA from which the TCR library was made. In building TCR beta libraries, iRepertoire HTBI primers were used together with Arm-PCR of CDR3 regions. TCRdb reprocessed the multiplex PCR reads with MiXCR, giving one entry per CDR3 protein. The top ten hold about 29% of the sample, which has hundreds of thousands of distinct CDR3 sequences, 15% to 20% seen once. Sequencing was performed on peripheral blood mononuclear cells (PBMCs), taken when the disease was refractory, from a patient treated with antithyroid drugs. These receptors were collected from a female donor with Graves disease.

The gene calls are TRBV4-1 and TRBJ2-5; no definite D call. The CDR3 spans 15 residues. The germline V gene has CDR1 MGHRA and CDR2 YSYEKL. V was pared by 0 bases and J by 5 bases, with 13 bases between. The CDR3 DNA is TGCGCCAGCAGCCAAGATGTTGGGGTTTGGGAGACCCAGTACTTC. This translates into CASSQDVGVWETQYF.

The rearrangement uses TRBV28 and TRBJ2-1, with unresolved D. Per germline, CDR1 MDHEN and CDR2 SYDVKM. The CDR3 has 11 residues. Trimming stripped 10 bases from V and 8 bases from J, with 12 bases between. The DNA of the CDR3 is TGTGCCACCGGTGTAGGGCATGAGCAGTTCTTC. Protein sequence: CATGVGHEQFF.

This clonotype has at least ten counts. The gene calls are TRBV28 and TRBJ1-2, with D unclear. V was shortened by 3 bases and J by 8 bases, with 16 bases between the two germline ends. CDR1 is MDHEN, CDR2 SYDVKM, per germline. This CDR3 is 14 amino acids long. The CDR3 spells CASSFSDELPGYTF. The CDR3 DNA sequence: TGTGCCAGCAGTTTTTCCGACGAACTTCCAGGCTACACCTTC.

This clonotype was seen at least ten times. The chain employs TRBV29-1 and TRBJ2-7, with 13 bases fitting TRBD2. CDR3 size: 14 residues. Germline V gene data show CDR1 as SQVTM and CDR2 as ANQGSEA. V shed 3 bases and J 4 bases; nucleotides not matched to a gene: 3. The CDR3 region is CSVEGTSGIYEQYF. DNA for the CDR3: TGCAGCGTTGAGGGGACTAGCGGGATTTACGAGCAGTACTTC.

On this clonotype itself: Just one base apart from a much larger clone, this may be a read error. The chain recombines TRBV19 with TRBJ1-6; D remains ambiguous. The germline CDR1 and CDR2 sequences are LNHDA and SQIVND (reference sequence). The CDR3 has 15 residues. V lost 4 bases and J lost 7, with 14 bases in between. CDR3 loop: CASSTYGGWNSPLHF. In DNA, the CDR3 is TGTGCCAGTAGTACCTACGGAGGGTGGAATTCACCCCTCCACTTT.

This clonotype was seen a handful of times. The V call is TRBV11-2, the J call TRBJ2-3; 11 positions agree with TRBD2. Germline values: CDR1 SGHAT, CDR2 FQNNGV. The V and J ends lost 1 base and 0 bases, in that order; junction bases with no gene match: 3. CDR3 length: 17 residues. In DNA, the CDR3 is TGTGCCAGCAGCTTAGGGCTAGCGGGGGGTAGCACAGATACGCAGTATTTT. It encodes CASSLGLAGGSTDTQYF.

This clonotype was recorded at least ten times. The chain has TRBV28 and TRBJ2-5; maybe TRBD1 (6 bases). This CDR3 comprises 15 residues. Per the germline V gene, CDR1 is MDHEN and CDR2 is SYDVKM. V was trimmed by 4 bases and J by 1 base, leaving 13 bases between them. The CDR3: CASSSALDSQETQYF. For the CDR3, the DNA is TGTGCCAGCAGTTCGGCTTTGGACAGCCAAGAGACCCAGTACTTC.

Ten or more counts support this clonotype. The chain uses TRBV7-9 and TRBJ2-6; no clear D. There are 16 residues in the CDR3. Germline CDR1 reads SEHNR; CDR2 reads FQNEAQ (reference sequence). The ends were cut back, 5 bases at V and 1 base at J, with 12 bases in the middle. CDR3 DNA: TGTGCCAGCAGCCATGTTAGTGGGTCTGGGGCCAACGTCCTGACTTTC. Encoded protein: CASSHVSGSGANVLTF.

The V and J genes are TRBV30 and TRBJ1-3, with 7 bases lining up with TRBD1. The ends lost 4 bases at V and 3 bases at J; junction bases unmatched: 6. The CDR3 consists of 14 residues. Germline CDR1 and CDR2: GTSNPN and SVGIG (reference sequence). The CDR3 DNA sequence: TGTGCCTGGACTCTCGACAGGGTTGGAAACACCATATATTTT. As protein: CAWTLDRVGNTIYF.

This clonotype has ten or more counts. The chain links TRBV20-1 to TRBJ1-2; D unclear. The CDR3 length is 13 residues. V lost 1 base to trimming and J lost 5 bases, with 11 bases between them. The germline V gene has CDR1 DFQATT and CDR2 SNEGSKA (reference sequence). The CDR3 nucleotides are TGCAGTGCTAGAGCGATAGGGAGTTATGGCTACACCTTC. Translated, it gives CSARAIGSYGYTF.

CDR3 coding DNA: TGCAGTGCCAGGGTGCGATCGTGGGGTTCAGCCGGGGAGCTGTTTTTT. Its protein product is CSARVRSWGSAGELFF. This sequence joins TRBV20-1 and TRBJ2-2; D is perhaps TRBD1 (5 bases). The CDR3 is 16 amino acids. Germline V gives CDR1 DFQATT, CDR2 SNEGSKA (reference sequence). Trimming removed 6 bases from V and 6 bases from J, with 23 bases in between.

The chain is built from TRBV12-3 or TRBV12-4 and TRBJ2-4, with 8 positions matching TRBD2. J gave up 8 bases and V 4 bases, and 10 bases lay outside the gene matches. The CDR3 is 15 amino acids. The CDR3 DNA reads TGTGCCAGCAGTTGGGGCCTCGGGGGGGCTGACATTCAGTACTTC. Translation gives CASSWGLGGADIQYF.

The genes are TRBV19 and TRBJ1-5; tentatively, D is TRBD1 (5 bases). CDR3 length equals 17 residues. Deletions cut 6 bases from V and 0 bases from J, with 18 bases between. CDR1 and CDR2 (germline): LNHDA, SQIVND (reference sequence). The CDR3 loop reads CASRTPPGLNSNQPQHF. The CDR3 region has the DNA TGTGCCAGTAGGACACCACCGGGACTCAATAGCAATCAGCCCCAGCATTTT.

V gene TRBV28 combines with J gene TRBJ1-4, with 8 bases matching TRBD1. The junction had 14 bases not matched to a gene; V was cut back by 6 bases and J by 11 bases. Per germline, CDR1 MDHEN and CDR2 SYDVKM. This CDR3 has 15 residues. Here the CDR3 DNA reads TGTGCCAGCAGCCTAACCCAGGGGGCCCGTTCGAAACTGTTTTTT. Residues: CASSLTQGARSKLFF.

CDR3 bases: TGTGCCTGGATTCCGCGGCTAGCGGGGGGGATCGAGCAGTACTTC. This encodes CAWIPRLAGGIEQYF. The V gene is TRBV30, the J gene TRBJ2-7; 12 bases are shared with TRBD2. CDR1 is GTSNPN, CDR2 SVGIG, per germline (reference sequence). After removal of 4 bases from V and 6 bases from J, the junction contained 10 bases not matched to a gene. This CDR3 spans 15 amino acids.

J is TRBJ2-6 and V is TRBV6-4; possibly TRBD1 for D (5 bases). There are 19 residues in the CDR3. V lost 11 bases, J lost 0 bases, and 26 bases lay in between. Germline-derived CDR1 and CDR2 are MRHNA and SNTAGT. The CDR3 here is CASKGSRSTTTSGANVLTF. CDR3 nucleotide sequence: TGTGCCTCGAAGGGGTCGCGTAGTACCACCACCTCTGGGGCCAACGTCCTGACTTTC.

V is TRBV5-1 and J is TRBJ2-5; weak D call: TRBD1 (5 bases). Trimming cost V 1 base and J 1 base, with 11 bases left between them. CDR3 length: 15 residues. Germline assignment: CDR1 SGHRS and CDR2 YFSETQ. The CDR3 nucleotides read TGCGCCAGCAGCTTGTCAGGGCCGCGCCAAGAGACCCAGTACTTC. It yields the protein CASSLSGPRQETQYF.

This clonotype came up a few times. The rearrangement joins TRBV9 to TRBJ1-2; 7 positions match TRBD1. V was clipped by 4 bases and J by 12 bases; unmatched bases: 15. CDR3 length: 14 residues. The germline gives CDR1 SGDLS, CDR2 YYNGEE. CDR3 in amino acids: CASSPEEWGDSNTF. Written as DNA, the CDR3 is TGTGCCAGCAGCCCGGAAGAGTGGGGGGACAGTAACACCTTC.

The V and J genes are TRBV9 and TRBJ1-1; TRBD1 agrees at 11 bases. J lost 11 bases, V lost 4 bases, and 16 bases had no gene match. This CDR3 is built from 16 residues. Per germline, CDR1 SGDLS and CDR2 YYNGEE. This chain's CDR3 is CASSHPQGQGARTAFF. DNA for the CDR3: TGTGCCAGCAGCCACCCCCAAGGACAGGGGGCGAGAACTGCTTTCTTT.

The V and J genes are TRBV3-1 and TRBJ2-1; 8 positions agree with TRBD2. With V trimmed by 4 bases and J by 6 bases, 5 bases remained unmatched. The CDR3 runs to 14 residues. Germline values: CDR1 LGHDT, CDR2 YNNKEL (reference sequence). For the CDR3, the DNA is TGTGCCAGCAGCCCAAGCGGGAGCCGCAATGAGCAGTTCTTC. This encodes CASSPSGSRNEQFF.

This rearrangement joins TRBV29-1 to TRBJ1-4; D is possibly TRBD1 (5 bases). The CDR3 sequence is 11 residues long. Trimming left V 2 bases short and J 14 bases short, with 12 bases between. Germline V gene lookup returns CDR1 SQVTM and CDR2 ANQGSEA. The CDR3 here is CSVEWGRDLFF. CDR3 sequence (DNA): TGCAGCGTTGAATGGGGACGCGACCTGTTTTTT.

There are a few counts of this clonotype. The chain couples TRBV5-8 to TRBJ1-1; D not certain. V shed 9 bases and J shed 3 bases, with 9 bases lying between them. The CDR3 extends over 11 amino acids. Germline V gene lookup returns CDR1 SGHTS and CDR2 YDEGEE. CDR3 in DNA: TGTGCCAACGGATTCTACACTGAAGCTTTCTTT. This codes for CANGFYTEAFF.

The sample holds a few counts of this clonotype. CDR3 nucleotides: TGTGCCACCAGCACCGGCGGGTGGGCAGTCAATCAGCCCCAGCATTTT. Residues: CATSTGGWAVNQPQHF. J is TRBJ1-5 and V is TRBV15; no clear D. The germline CDR1 and CDR2 sequences are LNHNV and YYDKDF (reference sequence). V lost 4 bases to trimming and J lost 3 bases, with 16 bases between them. CDR3 size: 16 residues.

This clonotype has ten or more counts. The rearrangement links TRBV3-1 to TRBJ2-5, with no clear D. The CDR3 has 15 amino acids. Deletions cut 4 bases from V and 2 bases from J, with 14 bases between. Germline CDR1 is LGHDT and CDR2 is YNNKEL (reference sequence). The CDR3 region has the DNA TGTGCCAGCAGCCTCCGGGTAGCTGGGCAAGAGACCCAGTACTTC. Translation gives CASSLRVAGQETQYF.

With regard to this clonotype: Germline and junction disagree at one end, which may indicate a read error. The genes are TRBV5-1 and TRBJ1-3, with 7 bases identical to TRBD1. This CDR3 comprises 18 residues. CDR1 is SGHRS and CDR2 is YFSETQ in the germline V gene. As DNA, the CDR3 is TGTGCCAGCAGCTTAGAGTCAGGGGGACTCTTCTCTGGAAACACCATATATTTT. Its protein is CASSLESGGLFSGNTIYF.

Concerning this clonotype: Germline is not matched at one junction end, which may reflect a read error. The chain joins TRBV7-2 to TRBJ2-7; D is uncertain. This CDR3 region has 15 residues. Germline V gives CDR1 SGHTA, CDR2 FQGNSA. The CDR3, as DNA: TGTGCCGGCAGCTTAGATCGTACTGTCGGTTACGAGCAGTACTTC. Protein: CAGSLDRTVGYEQYF.

The chain is built from TRBV5-6 and TRBJ1-4; 8 bases line up with TRBD1. Per the germline V gene, CDR1 is SGHDT and CDR2 is YYEEEE. Trimming took 3 bases from V and 7 from J; bases not matched to a gene: 8. This CDR3 has 15 amino acids. The CDR3 coding sequence is TGTGCCAGCAGCTACGACAGGGGTATGGGTGAAAAACTGTTTTTT. Translation: CASSYDRGMGEKLFF. Using reference TRBV5-6 and TRBJ1-4 for the parts outside the CDR3, the full variable domain is DAGVTQSPTHLIKTRGQQVTLRCSPKSGHDTVSWYQQALGQGPQFIFQYYEEEERQRGNFPDRFSGHQFPNYSSELNVNALLLGDSALYLCASSYDRGMGEKLFFGSGTQLSVL.